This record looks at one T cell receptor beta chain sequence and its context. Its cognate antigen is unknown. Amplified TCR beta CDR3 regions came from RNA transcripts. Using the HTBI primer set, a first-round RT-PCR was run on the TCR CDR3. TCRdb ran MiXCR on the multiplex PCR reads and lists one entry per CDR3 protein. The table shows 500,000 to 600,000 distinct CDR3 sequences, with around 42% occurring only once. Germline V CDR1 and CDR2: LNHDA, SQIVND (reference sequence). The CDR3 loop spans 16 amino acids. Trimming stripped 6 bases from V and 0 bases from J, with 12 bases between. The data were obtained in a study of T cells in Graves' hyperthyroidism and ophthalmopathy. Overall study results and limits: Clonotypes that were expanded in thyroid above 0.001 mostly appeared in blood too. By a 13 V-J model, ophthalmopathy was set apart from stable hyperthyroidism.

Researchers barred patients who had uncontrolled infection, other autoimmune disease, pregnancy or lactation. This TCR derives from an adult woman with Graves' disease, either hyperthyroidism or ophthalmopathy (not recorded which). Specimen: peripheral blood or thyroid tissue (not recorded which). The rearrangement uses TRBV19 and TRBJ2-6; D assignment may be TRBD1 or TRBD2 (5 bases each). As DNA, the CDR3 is TGTGCCAGTAGAAACTGGGGGTACTCTGGGGCCAACGTCCTGACTTTC. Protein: CASRNWGYSGANVLTF.